This entry lists 32 T cell receptor beta chains sequenced from one sample in a study of brain metastases from non-small cell lung cancer. Profiled with immunoSEQ multiplex PCR; TCRdb holds only in-frame clones, not every one. This sample has 2,000 to 2,500 clones, with under 85% found just once. Sequenced material: primary lung tumor tissue. The receptors here all came from a donor at least 40 years old with non-small cell lung cancer.

This clone was recorded a few times. The chain couples TRBV5-1 to TRBJ1-6; TRBD1 agrees at 11 bases. V lost 5 bases to trimming and J lost 10 bases; unmatched junction nucleotides: 11. The CDR3 runs 16 residues. Germline V lookup: CDR1 SGHRS, CDR2 YFSETQ. The CDR3 DNA is TGCGCCAGCAGTTCCGGGACAGGGGGGTTATGGTCACCCCTCCACTTT. Translated: CASSSGTGGLWSPLHF.

J is TRBJ1-1 and V is TRBV6-5; tentative D call: TRBD1 (5 bases). V was pared by 7 bases and J by 5 bases, with 14 bases between. Per the germline V gene, CDR1 is MNHEY and CDR2 is SVGAGI. The CDR3 covers 13 residues. CDR3: CASKGAARTEAFF. CDR3 coding DNA: TGTGCCAGCAAAGGGGCGGCCCGAACTGAAGCTTTCTTT.

This clone is a singleton in its sample. The chain joins TRBV28 to TRBJ1-5; possibly TRBD1 for D (5 bases). The germline V gene encodes CDR1 MDHEN and CDR2 SYDVKM. Deletions cut 6 bases from V and 3 bases from J, with 15 bases between. CDR3 length equals 15 residues. The CDR3 coding sequence is TGTGCCAGCAGCTTGCTCGGGGCGCCCAATCAGCCCCAGCATTTT. As protein: CASSLLGAPNQPQHF.

With regard to this clone: This clone may be a read error of a much larger clone one base away. The chain couples TRBV27 to TRBJ1-1, with TRBD1 matching 9 bases. Germline loops: CDR1 MNHEY, CDR2 SMNVEV (reference sequence). CDR3 length equals 15 residues. CDR3 sequence: CASSSTGGMNTEVFF. The DNA of the CDR3 is TGTGCCAGCAGTTCGACAGGGGGAATGAACACTGAAGTTTTCTTT.

The chain joins TRBV27 to TRBJ2-3, with D possibly called TRBD1 or TRBD2 (6 bases each). This CDR3 comprises 13 residues. Germline lookup yields CDR1 MNHEY and CDR2 SMNVEV (reference sequence). The V gene lost 3 bases and the J gene lost 4 bases, with 8 bases spanning the gap. CDR3 sequence reads: CASSFGGADTQYF. CDR3 in DNA: TGTGCCAGCAGTTTCGGGGGCGCAGATACGCAGTATTTT.

The V gene is TRBV5-5, the J gene TRBJ2-3, with D tentatively TRBD1 (6 bases). The CDR3 is 17 residues long. The V gene lost 3 bases and the J gene lost 0 bases, with 17 bases spanning the gap. Per germline, CDR1 SGHKS and CDR2 YYEKEE (reference sequence). The CDR3 sequence: CASSSYTGPPSTDTQYF. The CDR3 DNA reads as TGTGCCAGCAGCTCCTATACAGGGCCCCCAAGCACAGATACGCAGTATTTT.

This clone was detected only once. The chain carries TRBV10-3 and TRBJ2-7; 9 bases match TRBD1. The J segment lost 4 bases and the V segment lost 0 bases, leaving 7 bases of the junction unmatched. Germline assignment: CDR1 ENHRY and CDR2 SYGVKD. This CDR3 comprises 16 residues. The DNA for the CDR3 is TGTGCCATCAGTGAGTCAAGGACAGGGGCCAAATACGAGCAGTACTTC. This gives the protein CAISESRTGAKYEQYF.

The chain carries TRBV19 and TRBJ1-2, with D uncertain. This CDR3 has 14 residues. V lost 7 bases and J lost 1, with 13 bases in between. Germline assignment: CDR1 LNHDA and CDR2 SQIVND (reference sequence). CDR3 nucleotides: TGTGCCAGTACTCCGTGGCAGGTTAACTATGGCTACACCTTC. As protein: CASTPWQVNYGYTF. Variable domain in full (rest from reference TRBV19 and TRBJ1-2): DGGITQSPKYLFRKEGQNVTLSCEQNLNHDAMYWYRQDPGQGLRLIYYSQIVNDFQKGDIAEGYSVSREKKESFPLTVTSAQKNPTAFYLCASTPWQVNYGYTFGSGTRLTVV.

The CDR3 region has the DNA TGTGCCAGCAGTTTTCTTAGAGAGACCCAGTACTTC. This codes for CASSFLRETQYF. The genes are TRBV12-3 or TRBV12-4 and TRBJ2-5; D gene uncertain. The V gene lost 3 bases and the J gene lost 4 bases, with 6 bases spanning the gap. This CDR3 spans 12 amino acids.

This sequence joins TRBV24-1 and TRBJ2-3, with 11 bases identical to TRBD2. V trimming: 5 bases; J trimming: 2 bases; junction bases outside the gene matches: 8. Germline V gene lookup returns CDR1 KGHDR and CDR2 SFDVKD. CDR3 length: 17 residues. DNA for the CDR3: TGTGCCACCAGTGCCGCGGGACTAGCGGAATTCACAGATACGCAGTATTTT. This encodes CATSAAGLAEFTDTQYF.

The chain is built from TRBV5-6 and TRBJ2-7; D remains ambiguous. The CDR3 consists of 14 residues. Between the trimmed V and J ends, which lost 0 bases and 3 bases, there was a span of 10 bases. CDR1 is SGHDT, CDR2 YYEEEE, per germline. The CDR3 DNA is TGTGCCAGCAGCTTGGTGACAAGGTTCTACGAGCAGTACTTC. It codes for CASSLVTRFYEQYF.

In DNA, the CDR3 is TGCGCCAGCAGTTATGGTCCGGTTAGCACTGAAGCTTTCTTT. Its translation: CASSYGPVSTEAFF. This chain connects TRBV10-1 to TRBJ1-1, with D unclear. Germline V gene lookup returns CDR1 WNHNN and CDR2 SYGVQD (reference sequence). V dropped 5 bases and J dropped 4 bases, with 14 bases sitting between them. There are 14 residues in the CDR3.

The chain has TRBV12-5 and TRBJ2-3, with a weak D call TRBD2 (5 bases). The CDR3 runs 13 residues. The germline gives CDR1 LGHNT, CDR2 FRNRAP. V lost 6 bases and J 2 bases, leaving 9 bases between the germline ends. CDR3 in DNA: TGTGCTAGTGGAGAGGACTTCACAGATACGCAGTATTTT. Protein: CASGEDFTDTQYF.

Details on this clone: A single base separates this from a much larger clone, so it may be a read error. The rearrangement uses TRBV10-3 and TRBJ2-7; D not certain. This CDR3 contains 14 residues. V lost 7 bases and J lost 3, with 16 bases in between. Germline V gene lookup returns CDR1 ENHRY and CDR2 SYGVKD. Here the CDR3 reads CAINDPKDSYEQYF. DNA of the CDR3: TGTGCCATCAATGATCCCAAAGATAGCTACGAGCAGTACTTC.

The genes are TRBV5-6 and TRBJ2-7, with TRBD2 matching over 10 bases. The V gene end was trimmed by 2 bases and the J gene end by 6 bases; junction bases not matched to a gene: 2. CDR1 and CDR2 from the germline V gene are SGHDT and YYEEEE. This CDR3 region has 13 residues. The CDR3 is CASSFGTSVEQYF. In DNA, the CDR3 is TGTGCCAGCAGCTTCGGGACTAGCGTCGAGCAGTACTTC.

J is TRBJ1-4 and V is TRBV18; a weak D match, TRBD1 (6 bases). Germline assignment: CDR1 KGHSH and CDR2 LQKENI. This CDR3 comprises 13 residues. The V end lost 3 bases, the J end lost 6 bases, and 8 bases lay between the germline ends. The CDR3 DNA follows: TGTGCCAGCTCACCGACAGGCCATGAAAAACTGTTTTTT. Translation: CASSPTGHEKLFF.

This clone was observed once. An end of the junction differs from the germline gene, which may be a read error. The gene calls are TRBV28 and TRBJ2-3; weak D call: TRBD2 (5 bases). Germline CDR1 MDHEN, CDR2 SYDVKM. The CDR3 loop spans 16 amino acids. In DNA form, the CDR3 reads TGTGTCAGCACCTCTTTGGAGGTGGTTTACACAGATACGCAGTATTTT. The encoded protein is CVSTSLEVVYTDTQYF.

The chain has TRBV5-4 and TRBJ2-1; TRBD2 matches 14 bases. CDR1 is SGHNT, CDR2 YYREEE, per germline (reference sequence). Unmatched junction bases numbered 2, after V lost 0 bases and J lost 3 bases. The CDR3 loop spans 17 amino acids. The CDR3 protein is CASSLGGTSGGYNEQFF. The CDR3 DNA follows: TGTGCCAGCAGCTTGGGCGGGACTAGCGGGGGCTACAATGAGCAGTTCTTC.

Comments on this clone: Mismatch with germline at one junction end may stem from a read error. This sample includes further DNA sequences coding for the same CDR3. The V and J genes are TRBV5-6 and TRBJ1-1; D might be TRBD1 (5 bases). CDR1 is SGHDT and CDR2 is YYEEEE in the germline V gene. The length of the CDR3 is 13 residues. The CDR3 is CASSLVAGEVAFF. In nucleotides, the CDR3 is TGTGCCAGTAGCTTGGTGGCGGGGGAAGTAGCTTTCTTT.

The chain is built from TRBV7-9 and TRBJ2-2; 11 bases line up with TRBD2. The germline CDR1 and CDR2 sequences are SEHNR and FQNEAQ (reference sequence). Trimming took 5 bases from V and 9 from J; bases not matched to a gene: 17. The CDR3 consists of 18 residues. CDR3 sequence: CASSTLRTSGPGTRELFF. The CDR3 bases are TGTGCCAGCAGCACTCTCCGGACTAGCGGGCCCGGAACCAGGGAGCTGTTTTTT.

A note on this clone: One end of the junction fails to match germline, which may point to a read error. The V gene is TRBV5-1, the J gene TRBJ1-6, with 11 bases matching TRBD1. There are 16 residues in the CDR3. Germline CDR1 is SGHRS and CDR2 is YFSETQ. The chain's CDR3 is CASSSGTGGLWSPLRF. In DNA form, the CDR3 reads TGCGCCAGCAGTTCCGGGACAGGGGGGTTATGGTCACCCCTCCGCTTT.

Points on this clone: The identical CDR3 is also encoded by other nucleotide sequences in the sample. The genes are TRBV4-1 and TRBJ1-6; no clear D. CDR3 length equals 15 residues. Germline V lookup: CDR1 MGHRA, CDR2 YSYEKL. Trimming removed 0 bases at V and 7 bases at J, with 10 bases between. The CDR3 DNA follows: TGCGCCAGCAGCCAAGATTTGTATGACAATTCACCCCTCCACTTT. Its translation is CASSQDLYDNSPLHF.

The chain joins TRBV28 to TRBJ2-2, with 14 bases aligning to TRBD2. V dropped 5 bases and J dropped 2; count of bases not matched to a gene: 7. Germline loops: CDR1 MDHEN, CDR2 SYDVKM. The CDR3 sequence is 18 residues long. The CDR3 here is CASSLGLAGALNTGELFF. CDR3 sequence (DNA): TGTGCCAGCAGTCTGGGACTAGCGGGAGCCCTTAACACCGGGGAGCTGTTTTTT.

The chain has TRBV6-5 and TRBJ2-7; maybe TRBD2 (6 bases). The CDR3 extends over 15 amino acids. Trimming took 4 bases from V and 3 from J, leaving 16 bases between them. Per germline, CDR1 MNHEY and CDR2 SVGAGI. The CDR3 loop is CASSWNSGGDYEQYF. The CDR3 nucleotides read TGTGCCAGCAGTTGGAACTCCGGGGGAGACTACGAGCAGTACTTC.

This chain connects TRBV6-5 to TRBJ1-1; D not certain. The germline V gene encodes CDR1 MNHEY and CDR2 SVGAGI. The CDR3 spans 15 residues. V gave up 1 base and J gave up 2 bases, with 11 bases separating them. The CDR3 reads CASSYYGGSNTEAFF. The CDR3 bases are TGTGCCAGCAGTTACTACGGAGGGTCAAACACTGAAGCTTTCTTT.

Of note for this clone: At one of its ends the junction is not consistent with the germline gene, which may arise from a read error. The chain employs TRBV4-1 and TRBJ2-5; D uncertain. CDR3 length equals 14 residues. CDR1 and CDR2 from the germline V gene are MGHRA and YSYEKL. The CDR3 loop is CVSSQARLQETQYF. CDR3 sequence (DNA): TGCGTCAGCAGCCAAGCCCGCCTACAAGAGACCCAGTACTTC.

The V call is TRBV19, the J call TRBJ2-7, with D possibly being TRBD1 or TRBD2 (5 bases each). CDR1 is LNHDA, CDR2 SQIVND, per germline (reference sequence). Trimming left V 4 bases short and J 1 base short, with 8 bases between. The CDR3 consists of 13 residues. The CDR3 DNA is TGTGCCAGTAGTAGGGGACGGTCCTACGAGCAGTACTTC. As protein: CASSRGRSYEQYF.

The V call is TRBV9, the J call TRBJ1-4; the D is unclear. Trimming cost V 2 bases and J 7 bases, with 15 bases left between them. Germline CDR1 SGDLS, CDR2 YYNGEE. This CDR3 is built from 15 residues. CDR3 in DNA: TGTGCCAGCAGCGTTTCAGGCGGAGAAGGTGAAAAACTGTTTTTT. Translation: CASSVSGGEGEKLFF.

J is TRBJ2-1 and V is TRBV2; TRBD2 is a possible D gene (6 bases). Per the germline V gene, CDR1 is SNHLY and CDR2 is FYNNEI. V shed 9 bases and J shed 6 bases, with 21 bases lying between them. The CDR3 is made up of 15 amino acids. The CDR3: CARRQRISGPNEQFF. The CDR3 DNA follows: TGTGCCAGACGACAAAGGATTAGCGGTCCCAATGAGCAGTTCTTC.

Details on this clone: The sample holds other DNA sequences that translate to the same CDR3. The chain couples TRBV19 to TRBJ1-1; D may be TRBD1 (5 bases). This CDR3 has 14 residues. Trimming removed 5 bases at V and 2 bases at J, with 12 bases between. The germline CDR1 and CDR2 sequences are LNHDA and SQIVND (reference sequence). The CDR3 here is CASSVRDDNTEAFF. For the CDR3, the DNA is TGTGCCAGTAGTGTCCGGGACGATAACACTGAAGCTTTCTTT.

As for this clone: An end of the junction differs from the germline gene, which may be a read error. The rearrangement links TRBV12-5 to TRBJ2-1; TRBD2 is a possible D gene (5 bases). The CDR3 runs 15 residues. CDR1 is LGHNT, CDR2 FRNRAP, per germline. The CDR3 nucleotides are TGTGCTAGTGATTTGGTACTCGGACTCTACAATGAGCAGTTCTTC. It yields the protein CASDLVLGLYNEQFF.

The rearrangement links TRBV5-1 to TRBJ2-3; no firm D call. The CDR3 consists of 12 residues. The germline V gene encodes CDR1 SGHRS and CDR2 YFSETQ. V was clipped by 1 base and J by 2 bases, with 2 bases between them. CDR3 region: CASSLYTDTQYF. Written as DNA, the CDR3 is TGCGCCAGCAGCTTGTACACAGATACGCAGTATTTT.